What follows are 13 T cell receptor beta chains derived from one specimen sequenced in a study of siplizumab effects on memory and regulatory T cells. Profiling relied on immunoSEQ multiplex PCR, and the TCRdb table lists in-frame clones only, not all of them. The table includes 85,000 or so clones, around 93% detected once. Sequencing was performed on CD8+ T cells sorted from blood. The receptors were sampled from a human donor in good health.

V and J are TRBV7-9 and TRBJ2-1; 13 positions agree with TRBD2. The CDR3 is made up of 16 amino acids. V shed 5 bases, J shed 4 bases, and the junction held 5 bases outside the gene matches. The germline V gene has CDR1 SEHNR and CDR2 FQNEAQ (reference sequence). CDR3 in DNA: TGTGCCAGCAGCCTGGGACTAGCGGGGATGTACAATGAGCAGTTCTTC. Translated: CASSLGLAGMYNEQFF.

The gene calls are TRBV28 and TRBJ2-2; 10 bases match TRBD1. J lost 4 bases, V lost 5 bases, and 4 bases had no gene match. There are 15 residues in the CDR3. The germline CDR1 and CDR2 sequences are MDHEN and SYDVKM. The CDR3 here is CASSRQGAGTGELFF. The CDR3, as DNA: TGTGCCAGCAGTCGACAGGGGGCGGGCACCGGGGAGCTGTTTTTT.

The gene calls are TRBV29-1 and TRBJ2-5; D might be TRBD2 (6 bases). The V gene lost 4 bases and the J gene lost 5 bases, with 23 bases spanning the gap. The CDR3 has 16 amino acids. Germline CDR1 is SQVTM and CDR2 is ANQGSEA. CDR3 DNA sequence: TGCAGCGTTGTGGGGGGATGGAGTAGTGTGGGGGAGACCCAGTACTTC. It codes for CSVVGGWSSVGETQYF.

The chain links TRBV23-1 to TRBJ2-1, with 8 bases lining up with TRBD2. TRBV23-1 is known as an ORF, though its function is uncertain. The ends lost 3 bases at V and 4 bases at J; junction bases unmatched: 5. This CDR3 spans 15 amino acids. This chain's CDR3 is CASSQVSGIYNEQFF. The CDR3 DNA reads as TGCGCCAGCAGTCAGGTTAGCGGGATATACAATGAGCAGTTCTTC.

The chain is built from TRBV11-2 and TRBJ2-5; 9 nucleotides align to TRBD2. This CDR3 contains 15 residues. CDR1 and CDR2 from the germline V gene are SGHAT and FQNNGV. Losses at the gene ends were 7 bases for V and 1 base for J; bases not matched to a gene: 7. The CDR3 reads CASTELAGAQETQYF. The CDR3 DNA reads TGTGCCAGCACAGAACTAGCGGGCGCCCAAGAGACCCAGTACTTC.

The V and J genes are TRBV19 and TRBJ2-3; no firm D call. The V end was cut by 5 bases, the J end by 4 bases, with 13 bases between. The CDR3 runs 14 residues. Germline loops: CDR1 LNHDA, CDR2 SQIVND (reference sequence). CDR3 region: CASSAGPAADTQYF. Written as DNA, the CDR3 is TGTGCCAGTAGTGCAGGACCAGCCGCAGATACGCAGTATTTT.

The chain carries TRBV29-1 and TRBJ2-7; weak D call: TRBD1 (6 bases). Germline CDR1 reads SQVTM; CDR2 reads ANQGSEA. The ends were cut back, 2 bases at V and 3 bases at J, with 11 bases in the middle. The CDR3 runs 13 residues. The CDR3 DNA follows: TGCAGCGTTGAATCAGGGGCGGGCTACGAGCAGTACTTC. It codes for CSVESGAGYEQYF.

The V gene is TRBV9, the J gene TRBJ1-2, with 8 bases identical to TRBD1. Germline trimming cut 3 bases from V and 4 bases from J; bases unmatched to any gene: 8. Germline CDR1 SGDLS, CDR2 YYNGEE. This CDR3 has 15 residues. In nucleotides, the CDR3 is TGTGCCAGCAGCGCGGGACAGGTCCCTCCCTATGGCTACACCTTC. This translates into CASSAGQVPPYGYTF.

The CDR3 loop is CASSLGLAGGVNTDTQYF. The CDR3 DNA reads as TGTGCCAGCAGCTTGGGACTAGCGGGGGGGGTTAACACAGATACGCAGTATTTT. This chain uses TRBV7-8 with TRBJ2-3; 16 bases are a match to TRBD2. The ends lost 3 bases at V and 2 bases at J; junction bases unmatched: 5. Per the germline V gene, CDR1 is SGHVS and CDR2 is FQNEAQ. This CDR3 region has 18 residues.

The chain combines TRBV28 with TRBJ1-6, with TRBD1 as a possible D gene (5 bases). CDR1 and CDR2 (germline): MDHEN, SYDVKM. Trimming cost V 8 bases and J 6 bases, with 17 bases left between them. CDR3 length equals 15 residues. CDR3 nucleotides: TGTGCCAGCTGGCTTGGGGCAGGGAGTAATTCACCCCTCCACTTT. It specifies CASWLGAGSNSPLHF.

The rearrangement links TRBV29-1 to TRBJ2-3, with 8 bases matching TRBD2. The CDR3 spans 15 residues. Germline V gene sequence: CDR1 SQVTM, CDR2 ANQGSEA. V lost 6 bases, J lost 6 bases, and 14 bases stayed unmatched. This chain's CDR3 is CSVNSGADLLDTQYF. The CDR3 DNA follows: TGCAGCGTAAATAGCGGGGCAGATTTATTGGATACGCAGTATTTT.

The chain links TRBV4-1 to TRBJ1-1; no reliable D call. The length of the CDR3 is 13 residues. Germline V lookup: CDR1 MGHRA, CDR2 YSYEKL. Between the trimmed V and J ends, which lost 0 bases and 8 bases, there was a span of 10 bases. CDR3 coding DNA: TGCGCCAGCAGCCAAGAGGGTGGTCGGGAAGCTTTCTTT. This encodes CASSQEGGREAFF.

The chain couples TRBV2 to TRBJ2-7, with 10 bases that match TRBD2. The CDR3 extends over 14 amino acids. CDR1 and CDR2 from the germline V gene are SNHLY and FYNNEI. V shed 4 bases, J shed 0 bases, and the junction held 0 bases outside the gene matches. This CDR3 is CASSASGSSYEQYF. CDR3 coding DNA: TGTGCCAGCAGTGCTAGCGGGAGCTCCTACGAGCAGTACTTC.